Listed here is a single TCR beta chain. Per germline, CDR1 MDHEN and CDR2 SYDVKM. The CDR3 spans 17 residues. V was cut by 3 bases and J by 4 bases, with 21 bases left in between. This sample stems from a study of cytomegalovirus exposure and HLA in healthy donors. This PCR relied on a set of 60 Vbeta primers and 13 Jbeta primers. Profiling relied on immunoSEQ multiplex PCR, and the TCRdb table lists in-frame clones only, not all of them. The table shows 65,000 to 100,000 clones, with nearly 80% occurring only once. Sequencing was performed on PBMCs. The TCR originated in a female donor in good health and CMV-seronegative. J is TRBJ2-5 and V is TRBV28, with a weak D call TRBD1 (7 bases). CDR3 protein: CASSFGGSGGMAETQYF. CDR3 sequence (DNA): TGTGCCAGCAGTTTTGGGGGGTCAGGGGGAATGGCAGAGACCCAGTACTTC. The full variable domain, its missing parts supplied by reference TRBV28 and TRBJ2-5, is DVKVTQSSRYLVKRTGEKVFLECVQDMDHENMFWYRQDPGLGLRLIYFSYDVKMKEKGDIPEGYSVSREKKERFSLILESASTNQTSMYLCASSFGGSGGMAETQYFGPGTRLLVL.